These 17 T cell receptor beta chains share one sample of origin, sequenced in a study of spatial heterogeneity in lung cancer. Findings of the study overall: In tumors, expanded intratumoral alpha and beta TCR counts tracked mutation counts.

Time point indicated: sample taken at primary tumor resection. Which antigens these TCRs recognize remains unknown. TCRdb reprocessed the 5' RACE reads via MiXCR and lists one record per CDR3 protein. In the table there are 4,500 to 6,000 distinct CDR3 sequences, roughly 5.2% of which are singletons. This specimen consisted of lung tumor tissue, obtained at surgery. The source is a male donor with early-stage non-small cell lung cancer.

This clonotype rates as medium-sized. The library was designed around alpha chains, so this beta chain is a stray read whose abundance carries little weight. The rearrangement joins TRBV6-1 to TRBJ2-7; 10 bases match TRBD1. The germline V gene has CDR1 MNHNS and CDR2 SASEGT. The J segment lost 0 bases and the V segment lost 6 bases, leaving 5 bases of the junction unmatched. The CDR3 is 15 amino acids. The CDR3 DNA follows: TGTGCCAGCAGATGGGACAGGGGCTTCTCCTACGAGCAGTACTTC. Translating it yields CASRWDRGFSYEQYF.

There are many counts of this clonotype. The library was built for alpha chains, so this beta chain is an off-target read and its size means little. The genes are TRBV21-1 and TRBJ1-6. TRBV21-1 counts as a pseudogene. The CDR3 is made up of 15 amino acids. The CDR3 sequence is CASSKAGTFGSPLHF. CDR3 bases: TGTGCCAGCAGCAAAGCAGGGACTTTTGGTTCACCCCTCCACTTT.

This clonotype is termed medium-sized. This beta chain is an off-target read within a library intended for alpha chains, so its frequency means little. The V call is TRBV20-1, the J call TRBJ2-5; D uncertain. CDR1 and CDR2 (germline): DFQATT, SNEGSKA (reference sequence). Deletions cut 0 bases from V and 7 bases from J, with 15 bases between. The CDR3 covers 14 residues. CDR3 nucleotides: TGCAGTGCTAGAGATCCCCTTCTATCAGGGACCCAGTACTTC. Protein sequence: CSARDPLLSGTQYF.

This clonotype is medium-sized. This beta chain is an unintended read in a library built for alpha chains; its size means little. This chain connects TRBV27 to TRBJ1-5, with D perhaps matching TRBD1 (6 bases). V dropped 5 bases and J dropped 5 bases, with 13 bases sitting between them. The CDR3 consists of 14 residues. Germline CDR1 is MNHEY and CDR2 is SMNVEV (reference sequence). CDR3 DNA sequence: TGTGCCAGCAGTGCTAACAGGGAAGATCAGCCCCAGCATTTT. This encodes CASSANREDQPQHF.

This clonotype was seen only a few times. This beta chain was picked up by a library intended for alpha chains and is off target, so its count carries little meaning. The chain carries TRBV30 and TRBJ1-2, with no clear D. The V gene lost 4 bases and the J gene lost 3 bases, with 12 bases spanning the gap. The V gene's germline CDR1 is GTSNPN and CDR2 SVGIG (reference sequence). This CDR3 is 13 amino acids long. CDR3 loop: CAWNSGGDYGYTF. The CDR3 DNA reads TGTGCCTGGAATTCGGGCGGAGACTATGGCTACACCTTC.

There are many counts of this clonotype. This beta chain slipped into a library made for alpha chains as a stray read, so its size is not meaningful. The V gene is TRBV6-2 or TRBV6-3, the J gene TRBJ2-1; 7 positions agree with TRBD2. V was pared by 7 bases and J by 8 bases, with 17 bases of the junction left unmatched. The CDR3 length is 16 residues. CDR1 is MNHEY, CDR2 SVGEGT, per germline. The CDR3 DNA is TGTGCCAGCAACAAGGGGCGGGGGATGCTAATCGATGAGCAGTTCTTC. Its translation: CASNKGRGMLIDEQFF.

This clonotype was counted at least ten times. This beta chain appears as a stray read in a library generated for alpha chains; its size is not informative. This rearrangement joins TRBV20-1 to TRBJ2-5, with 14 bases lining up with TRBD2. Germline CDR1 and CDR2: DFQATT and SNEGSKA (reference sequence). The CDR3 spans 14 residues. J gave up 5 bases and V 3 bases, and 2 bases lay outside the gene matches. The CDR3 region is CSARTSGRGETQYF. DNA for the CDR3: TGCAGTGCTAGGACTAGCGGGAGGGGGGAGACCCAGTACTTC.

There are many counts of this clonotype. This beta chain appears as a stray read in a library generated for alpha chains; its size is not informative. The J gene is TRBJ2-1, the V gene TRBV12-3 or TRBV12-4, with D perhaps TRBD1 or TRBD2 (6 bases each). The V end lost 5 bases, the J end lost 7 bases, and 21 bases lay between the germline ends. This CDR3 contains 16 residues. Written as DNA, the CDR3 is TGTGCCAGCAGTCCTCAGACGGGGGCGCCTTGGAATGAGCAGTTCTTC. The encoded protein is CASSPQTGAPWNEQFF.

Ten or more counts support this clonotype. This beta chain slipped into a library made for alpha chains as a stray read, so its size is not meaningful. J is TRBJ2-2 and V is TRBV7-2; no clear D. Trimming pared 3 bases from V and 6 bases from J, leaving 8 bases between. In germline, CDR1 is SGHTA, CDR2 FQGNSA. This CDR3 contains 13 residues. This CDR3 is CASSLMAAGELFF. The CDR3 bases are TGTGCCAGCAGCTTGATGGCGGCCGGGGAGCTGTTTTTT.

In this sample, this clonotype turned up a few times. A clone one base away is much larger, so this may be a read error. This beta chain was picked up by a library intended for alpha chains and is off target, so its count carries little meaning. The rearrangement joins TRBV18 to TRBJ1-1; D unresolved. The CDR3 length is 13 residues. Germline V gene sequence: CDR1 KGHSH, CDR2 LQKENI. The CDR3 DNA reads TGTGTCAGCTCACCCACGGACGGCACTGAAGCTTTCTTT. It is translated as CVSSPTDGTEAFF.

In this sample, this clonotype turned up many times. This beta chain is an unintended read in a library built for alpha chains; its size means little. The genes are TRBV4-1 and TRBJ1-2, with D maybe TRBD1 (5 bases). Looked up from germline, CDR1 is MGHRA and CDR2 is YSYEKL. The CDR3 runs to 13 residues. The V and J ends lost 4 bases and 7 bases respectively, with 13 bases between them. In nucleotides, the CDR3 is TGCGCCAGCAGCCGACCCCCAGGGACTGGCTACACCTTC. It is translated as CASSRPPGTGYTF.

On this clonotype itself: The library was designed around alpha chains, so this beta chain is a stray read whose abundance carries little weight. The CDR3 region has the DNA TGTGCCAGCAGCCAGGGGCGGCAAGCCAAAAACATTCAGTACTTC. Translating gives CASSQGRQAKNIQYF. The rearrangement joins TRBV3-1 to TRBJ2-4, with a tentative D call TRBD1 (5 bases). CDR3 length: 15 residues. Per germline, CDR1 LGHDT and CDR2 YNNKEL (reference sequence). V shed 3 bases and J shed 0 bases, with 9 bases lying between them. Full variable domain (rest looked up from reference TRBV3-1 and TRBJ2-4): DTAVSQTPKYLVTQMGNDKSIKCEQNLGHDTMYWYKQDSKKFLKIMFSYNNKELIINETVPNRFSPKSPDKAHLNLHINSLELGDSAVYFCASSQGRQAKNIQYFGAGTRLSVL.

Ten or more counts support this clonotype. The library was built for alpha chains, so this beta chain is an off-target read and its size means little. V gene TRBV30 combines with J gene TRBJ2-7; no definite D call. Germline V gene data show CDR1 as GTSNPN and CDR2 as SVGIG (reference sequence). V lost 0 bases, J lost 3 bases, and 6 bases lay in between. The CDR3 totals 12 residues. In DNA, the CDR3 is TGTGCCTGGAGTGTAATCTACTACGAGCAGTACTTC. Protein sequence: CAWSVIYYEQYF.

This clonotype was seen ten or more times. Within a library made for alpha chains, this beta chain is off target, and its count is uninformative. This chain connects TRBV7-9 to TRBJ2-7, with D perhaps TRBD1 or TRBD2 (6 bases each). V dropped 5 bases and J dropped 0 bases, with 17 bases sitting between them. This CDR3 contains 16 residues. CDR1 and CDR2 from the germline V gene are SEHNR and FQNEAQ (reference sequence). In DNA, the CDR3 is TGTGCCAGCAGCCATTGGGGGGCAGCTTCCTCCTACGAGCAGTACTTC. Encoded protein: CASSHWGAASSYEQYF.

There are many counts of this clonotype. Found in a library prepared for alpha chains, this beta chain is an off-target read, and its abundance has little meaning. J is TRBJ2-6 and V is TRBV24-1; D remains unclear. The CDR3 totals 14 residues. The germline V and J ends were trimmed by 3 bases and 1 base, with 3 bases remaining between them. Germline V gene data show CDR1 as KGHDR and CDR2 as SFDVKD. CDR3: CATSDGSGANVLTF. Written as DNA, the CDR3 is TGTGCCACCAGTGATGGGTCTGGGGCCAACGTCCTGACTTTC.

Sample share makes this clonotype medium-sized. Because this beta chain is a stray read in a library intended to capture alpha chains, its abundance should not be given much weight. This chain links TRBV20-1 with TRBJ2-1; 7 bases align to TRBD2. CDR1 DFQATT and CDR2 SNEGSKA come from the germline V gene (reference sequence). The V segment lost 2 bases and the J segment 5 bases; nucleotides outside the gene matches: 12. The CDR3 is 16 residues long. The CDR3 DNA is TGCAGTGCTAGATCCCTGGGGGGGAGGTTACACAATGAGCAGTTCTTC. Amino acid sequence: CSARSLGGRLHNEQFF.

By share, this clonotype counts as medium-sized (0.01 to 0.1%). Since the library was made to target alpha chains, this beta chain is a stray read and its abundance is not meaningful. The gene calls are TRBV6-6 and TRBJ1-6, with TRBD1 as a possible D gene (5 bases). Trimming pared 6 bases from V and 8 bases from J, leaving 11 bases between. Per the germline V gene, CDR1 is MNHNY and CDR2 is SVGAGI (reference sequence). The CDR3 spans 13 residues. CDR3 DNA: TGTGCCAGCAGCTGGGACCGGGATTCACCCCTCCACTTT. It is translated as CASSWDRDSPLHF.